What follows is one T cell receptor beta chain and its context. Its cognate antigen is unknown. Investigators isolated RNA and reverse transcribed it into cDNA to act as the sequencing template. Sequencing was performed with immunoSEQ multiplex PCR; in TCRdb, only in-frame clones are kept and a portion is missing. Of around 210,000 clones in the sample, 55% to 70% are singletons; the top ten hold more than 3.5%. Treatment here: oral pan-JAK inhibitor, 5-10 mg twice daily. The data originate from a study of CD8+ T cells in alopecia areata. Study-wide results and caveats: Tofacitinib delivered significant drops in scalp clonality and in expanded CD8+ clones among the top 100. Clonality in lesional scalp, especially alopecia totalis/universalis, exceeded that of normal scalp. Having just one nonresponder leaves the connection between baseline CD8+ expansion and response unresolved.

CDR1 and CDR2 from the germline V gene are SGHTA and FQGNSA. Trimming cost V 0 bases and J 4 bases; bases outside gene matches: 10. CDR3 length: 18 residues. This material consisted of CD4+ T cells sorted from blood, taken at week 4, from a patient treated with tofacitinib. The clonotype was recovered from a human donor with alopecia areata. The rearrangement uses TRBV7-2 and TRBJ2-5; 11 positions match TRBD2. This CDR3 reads CASSLAILAGGGGETQYF. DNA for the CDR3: TGTGCCAGCAGCTTAGCGATTCTAGCGGGGGGCGGCGGAGAGACCCAGTACTTC.